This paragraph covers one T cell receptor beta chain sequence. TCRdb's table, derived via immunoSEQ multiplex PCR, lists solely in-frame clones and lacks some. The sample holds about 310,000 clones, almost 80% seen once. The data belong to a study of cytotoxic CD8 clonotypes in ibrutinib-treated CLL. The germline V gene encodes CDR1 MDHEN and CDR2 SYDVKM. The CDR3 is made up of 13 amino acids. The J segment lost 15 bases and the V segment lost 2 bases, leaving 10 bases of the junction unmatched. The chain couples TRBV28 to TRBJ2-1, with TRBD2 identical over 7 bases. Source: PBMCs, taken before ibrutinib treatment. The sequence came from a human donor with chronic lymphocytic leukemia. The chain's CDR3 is CASSLNWGGGMFF. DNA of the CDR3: TGTGCCAGCAGTTTAAACTGGGGGGGAGGGATGTTCTTC. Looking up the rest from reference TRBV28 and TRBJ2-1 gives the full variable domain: DVKVTQSSRYLVKRTGEKVFLECVQDMDHENMFWYRQDPGLGLRLIYFSYDVKMKEKGDIPEGYSVSREKKERFSLILESASTNQTSMYLCASSLNWGGGMFFGPGTRLTVL.